One sample yielded the 19 T cell receptor beta chains listed below, sequenced in a study of cytomegalovirus exposure and HLA in healthy donors. The PCR made use of 60 Vbeta and 13 Jbeta primers. Clones were sequenced by immunoSEQ multiplex PCR, and TCRdb holds only the in-frame ones, with some missing. The sample carries around 150,000 clones, less than 9.5% recorded once. The source material was PBMCs. These receptors originate from a male donor in good health and CMV-seronegative.

This rearrangement joins TRBV4-3 to TRBJ2-1, with 10 bases aligning to TRBD2. V shed 0 bases and J 8 bases; nucleotides not matched to a gene: 7. Germline V CDR1 and CDR2: LGHNA, YSLEER. This CDR3 has 16 residues. The CDR3 loop reads CASSQDRLAGFDEQFF. CDR3 in DNA: TGCGCCAGCAGCCAAGATCGACTAGCGGGCTTCGATGAGCAGTTCTTC.

There are a few counts of this clone. The CDR3 nucleotides are TGTGCCAGCAGTACTGACAGGGTAAAGACCCAGTACTTC. Amino acids: CASSTDRVKTQYF. The V gene is TRBV2, the J gene TRBJ2-5; 7 nucleotides line up with TRBD1. Germline CDR1 is SNHLY and CDR2 is FYNNEI. The trim removed 5 bases at V and 6 bases at J, leaving 6 bases unmatched. This CDR3 comprises 13 residues.

The V gene is TRBV28, the J gene TRBJ1-2, with D tentatively TRBD1 (6 bases). Germline V gene sequence: CDR1 MDHEN, CDR2 SYDVKM. V lost 6 bases, J lost 4 bases, and 18 bases lay in between. The CDR3 is 15 amino acids. CDR3 amino acids: CASSPQTGTAYGYTF. CDR3 in DNA: TGTGCCAGCAGCCCCCAAACAGGGACCGCCTATGGCTACACCTTC.

The chain joins TRBV9 to TRBJ2-2; D may be TRBD1 (7 bases). Germline-derived CDR1 and CDR2 are SGDLS and YYNGEE. The CDR3 has 18 residues. Trimming took off 2 bases at V and 0 bases at J, with 17 bases between the two ends. The CDR3 loop is CASSVGRRTGSNTGELFF. The DNA for the CDR3 is TGTGCCAGCAGCGTTGGGAGGCGGACAGGCTCGAACACCGGGGAGCTGTTTTTT.

This clone was seen more than once but under ten times. The chain links TRBV19 to TRBJ1-2; 10 bases line up with TRBD1. The CDR3 length is 17 residues. The germline V gene encodes CDR1 LNHDA and CDR2 SQIVND (reference sequence). V was pared by 3 bases and J by 0 bases, with 7 bases of the junction left unmatched. The CDR3 protein is CASSIRDRGIPNYGYTF. The CDR3 DNA reads as TGTGCCAGTAGTATTCGGGACAGGGGTATTCCTAACTATGGCTACACCTTC.

This clone was recorded a few times. The rearrangement uses TRBV6-5 and TRBJ1-6; 9 nucleotides agree with TRBD1. The CDR3 is 15 residues long. The V and J ends lost 6 bases and 8 bases, in that order; junction bases with no gene match: 8. CDR1 is MNHEY, CDR2 SVGAGI, per germline. CDR3 nucleotides: TGTGCCAGCAGGTCGGGGACAGGGTCTCATTCACCCCTCCACTTT. This translates into CASRSGTGSHSPLHF.

There are a few counts of this clone. One end of the junction fails to match germline, which may point to a read error. This chain links TRBV7-2 with TRBJ2-3; TRBD1 might be the D (6 bases). This CDR3 has 14 amino acids. Germline-derived CDR1 and CDR2 are SGHTA and FQGNSA. This CDR3 is CASSLPRSGHNFPF. In DNA, the CDR3 is TGTGCCAGCAGCTTACCACGATCGGGACACAATTTTCCCTTT. The entire variable domain, with the rest obtained from reference TRBV7-2 and TRBJ2-3, is as follows: GAGVSQSPSNKVTEKGKDVELRCDPISGHTALYWYRQSLGQGLEFLIYFQGNSAPDKSGLPSDRFSAERTGGSVSTLTIQRTQQEDSAVYLCASSLPRSGHNFPFGPGTRLTVL.

This clone was observed a handful of times. The chain joins TRBV6-1 to TRBJ2-7; D is perhaps TRBD1 (6 bases). This CDR3 has 15 amino acids. Germline CDR1 is MNHNS and CDR2 is SASEGT. V lost 1 base to trimming and J lost 2 bases, with 12 bases between them. CDR3 nucleotide sequence: TGTGCCAGCAGTGAAGTAAGAGGACAGCCCTACGAGCAGTACTTC. Translation gives CASSEVRGQPYEQYF.

This clone was counted a few times. V gene TRBV27 combines with J gene TRBJ2-7; 7 nucleotides agree with TRBD1. Trimming removed 5 bases from V and 5 bases from J; junction bases left unmatched: 3. This CDR3 has 12 residues. The germline V gene has CDR1 MNHEY and CDR2 SMNVEV (reference sequence). CDR3 sequence reads: CASSGDSNEQYF. The CDR3 coding sequence is TGTGCCAGCAGTGGGGACAGCAACGAGCAGTACTTC.

This clone was seen only a few times. The chain combines TRBV12-5 with TRBJ1-1; tentative D call: TRBD1 (5 bases). The V end was cut by 5 bases, the J end by 6 bases, with 7 bases between. This CDR3 spans 11 amino acids. Per germline, CDR1 LGHNT and CDR2 FRNRAP. The CDR3 loop is CASGRGAEAFF. CDR3 DNA: TGTGCTAGTGGTCGGGGGGCTGAAGCTTTCTTT.

This chain connects TRBV5-3 to TRBJ1-3; no clear D. TRBV5-3 is an ORF, with its function uncertain. V lost 2 bases and J 3 bases, leaving 12 bases between the germline ends. CDR3 length equals 15 residues. Here the CDR3 DNA reads TGTGCCAGAAGCTTTAAAACAAGAGGTGGAAACACCATATATTTT. Its protein product is CARSFKTRGGNTIYF.

This clone has a handful of counts. The chain carries TRBV4-3 and TRBJ1-2; D might be TRBD1 (5 bases). This CDR3 comprises 17 residues. The germline V gene encodes CDR1 LGHNA and CDR2 YSLEER. The V and J ends lost 0 bases and 2 bases respectively, with 16 bases between them. The CDR3 is CASSQDLQGESNYGYTF. In DNA form, the CDR3 reads TGCGCCAGCAGCCAAGATCTGCAGGGCGAGTCAAACTATGGCTACACCTTC.

This clone has more than one count but fewer than ten. This chain links TRBV30 with TRBJ2-3; the match to TRBD2 covers 13 bases. CDR3 length: 16 residues. The J segment lost 2 bases and the V segment lost 2 bases, leaving 4 bases of the junction unmatched. Looked up from germline, CDR1 is GTSNPN and CDR2 is SVGIG (reference sequence). CDR3 nucleotides: TGTGCCTGGAGTTCCACTAGCGGGGGGGTCACAGATACGCAGTATTTT. Protein sequence: CAWSSTSGGVTDTQYF.

The V call is TRBV28, the J call TRBJ2-5; D gene unclear. There are 13 residues in the CDR3. V lost 5 bases and J 4 bases, leaving 11 bases between the germline ends. CDR1 and CDR2 from the germline V gene are MDHEN and SYDVKM. The CDR3 region has the DNA TGTGCCAGCAGTACTACGGCTTTAGAGACCCAGTACTTC. This gives the protein CASSTTALETQYF.

Turning to this clone: Different DNA sequences within this sample yield the same CDR3. J is TRBJ1-4 and V is TRBV7-9; the D gene is possibly TRBD1 (5 bases). V dropped 0 bases and J dropped 7 bases, with 12 bases sitting between them. Germline V CDR1 and CDR2: SEHNR, FQNEAQ (reference sequence). The CDR3 runs to 15 residues. DNA of the CDR3: TGTGCCAGCAGCTTAGCGCAGGGATTCGGTGAAAAACTGTTTTTT. Its translation is CASSLAQGFGEKLFF.

The J gene is TRBJ2-7, the V gene TRBV5-1; 7 nucleotides agree with TRBD2. V lost 0 bases, J lost 3 bases, and 3 bases stayed unmatched. CDR3 length: 14 residues. The germline V gene has CDR1 SGHRS and CDR2 YFSETQ. Written as DNA, the CDR3 is TGCGCCAGCAGCTTGGTAGCGGGCAACTACGAGCAGTACTTC. Amino acid sequence: CASSLVAGNYEQYF.

The J gene is TRBJ2-1, the V gene TRBV15; TRBD2 matches at 9 bases. Unmatched junction bases numbered 8, after V lost 3 bases and J lost 5 bases. This CDR3 spans 16 amino acids. Germline CDR1 is LNHNV and CDR2 is YYDKDF (reference sequence). The CDR3 region is CATSSPPSGIDNEQFF. The CDR3 coding sequence is TGTGCCACCAGCAGTCCCCCTAGCGGGATAGACAATGAGCAGTTCTTC.

In its sample, this clone was seen a few times. The J gene is TRBJ1-5, the V gene TRBV6-5, with no clear D. Per the germline V gene, CDR1 is MNHEY and CDR2 is SVGAGI. Trimming removed 8 bases from V and 3 bases from J, with 14 bases in between. This CDR3 is 14 amino acids long. The CDR3 DNA sequence: TGTGCCAGCTGGGCAGAGGGTACCAATCAGCCCCAGCATTTT. This encodes CASWAEGTNQPQHF.

The V call is TRBV2, the J call TRBJ1-2; D is unclear. This CDR3 is 12 amino acids long. V gave up 2 bases and J gave up 4 bases, with 5 bases separating them. Germline-derived CDR1 and CDR2 are SNHLY and FYNNEI. This CDR3 is CASSESTYGYTF. The CDR3 DNA reads as TGTGCCAGCAGTGAAAGCACCTATGGCTACACCTTC.